This T cell receptor beta chain was obtained from a study of T cells after yellow fever vaccination. TCRdb called the 5' RACE reads again in MiXCR, with one record for every CDR3 protein. The data contain roughly 74,000 distinct CDR3 sequences, more than 5.5% of them singletons. The ends lost 4 bases at V and 10 bases at J; junction bases unmatched: 6. Germline V CDR1 and CDR2: SGHTA, FQGTGA. The CDR3 is 15 residues long. The TCR comes from a man younger than 35 who received the YFV17D yellow fever vaccine. The genes are TRBV7-3 and TRBJ2-1; 14 positions agree with TRBD2. Material: CD8+ T cells sorted from PBMCs, obtained about 5 days after the first yellow fever vaccination. The DNA for the CDR3 is TGTGCCAGCAGCTCGACTAGCGGGGGGGCCGCGGAGCAGTTCTTC. It codes for CASSSTSGGAAEQFF.